These 2 T cell receptor beta chains came from one sample sequenced in a study of vaccination and CD4 T cells after COVID-19. Cultured CD4+ T cells had their DNA profiled by the Oncomine TCR Beta short-read assay. MiXCR, applied by TCRdb to the PCR reads, yields one record per CDR3 protein. The sample lists over 5,500 distinct CDR3 sequences, around 63% occurring once. These TCRs are of unknown antigen specificity. Treatment meaning: roughly ten-day PBMC culture with coronavirus spike peptide pools or control peptides (ViraFEST assay). The sequenced sample consisted of CD4+ T cells from blood, cultured in vitro. The receptors stem from a human donor who had recovered from COVID-19.

The rearrangement joins TRBV6-1 to TRBJ2-7, with 11 bases fitting TRBD2. Germline lookup yields CDR1 MNHNS and CDR2 SASEGT. This CDR3 has 16 residues. Losses at the gene ends were 3 bases for V and 4 bases for J; bases not matched to a gene: 8. In nucleotides, the CDR3 is TGTGCCAGCAGTGACGGGTTAGCGGGAGGGCAATACGAGCAGTACTTC. This translates into CASSDGLAGGQYEQYF.

J is TRBJ2-4 and V is TRBV20-1; a possible D gene is TRBD1 (6 bases). CDR3 length equals 17 residues. Trimming removed 0 bases from V and 0 bases from J, with 15 bases in between. Germline CDR1 and CDR2: DFQATT and SNEGSKA (reference sequence). Here the CDR3 DNA reads TGCAGTGCTAGAGATAGGATGGGGGCCGTAGCCAAAAACATTCAGTACTTC. It encodes CSARDRMGAVAKNIQYF.